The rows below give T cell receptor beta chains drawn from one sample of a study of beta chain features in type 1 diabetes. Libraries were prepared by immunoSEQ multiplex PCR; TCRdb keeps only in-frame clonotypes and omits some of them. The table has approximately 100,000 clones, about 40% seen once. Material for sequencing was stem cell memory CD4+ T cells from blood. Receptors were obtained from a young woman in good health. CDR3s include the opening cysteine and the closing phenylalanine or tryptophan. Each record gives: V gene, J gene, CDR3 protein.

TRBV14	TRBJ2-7	CASSQDRTGTAIF
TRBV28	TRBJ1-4	CASAVEEKLFF
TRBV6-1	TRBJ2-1	CASVLAANNEQFF
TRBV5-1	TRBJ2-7	CASSWRTGPYEQYF
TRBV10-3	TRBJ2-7	CAISRRLAGVGEQYF
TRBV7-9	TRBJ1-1	CASSSPKEGMAEAFF
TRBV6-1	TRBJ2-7	CASRIPGLAVWQYF
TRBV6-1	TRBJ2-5	CASRRAGQGFETQYF
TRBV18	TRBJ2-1	CASSPGTGSRNEQFF
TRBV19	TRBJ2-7	CASSISGLAGGTYEQYF
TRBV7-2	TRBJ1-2	CASSFTHEIYTF
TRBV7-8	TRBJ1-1	CASSRGRLNTEAFF
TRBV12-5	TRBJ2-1	CASGKQGALGEQFF
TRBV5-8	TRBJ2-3	CASSSMGTGASMTTDTQYF
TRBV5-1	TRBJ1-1	CASSRLVRAGTEAFF
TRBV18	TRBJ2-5	CASSPRTQETQYF
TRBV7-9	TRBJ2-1	CASSLATSGYYNEQFF
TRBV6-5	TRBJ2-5	CATKFRGRAETQYF
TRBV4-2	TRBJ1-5	CASSRKGGWSNQPQHF
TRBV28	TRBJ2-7	CASSSGQSDHEQYF
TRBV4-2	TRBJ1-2	CASSEPVLNRGYGYTF
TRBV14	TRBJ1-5	CASSQVTGRGSNQPQHF
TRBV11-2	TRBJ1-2	CASSFSYGYTF
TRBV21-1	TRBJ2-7	CASSPPGLAGVFEQYF
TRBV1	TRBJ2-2	CTSSQNTAPSGNGNDTGELFF
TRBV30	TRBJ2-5	CAWRGSFQETQYF
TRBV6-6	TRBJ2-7	CASSYSYSGRFYEQYF
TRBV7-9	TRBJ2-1	CASSFLAGGIQEQFF
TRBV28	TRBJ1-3	CASTAGGPGNTIYF
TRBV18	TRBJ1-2	CASSPVQGRANYGYTF
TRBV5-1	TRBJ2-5	CASSLMGGAREETQYF
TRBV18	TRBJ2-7	CASSPTGDEQYF
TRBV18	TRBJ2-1	CASSTQGLVLVGEQFF
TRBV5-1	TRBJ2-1	CASSGTIAGFISYNEQFF
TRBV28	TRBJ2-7	CASNPGPRTGSYEQYF
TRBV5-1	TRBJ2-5	CASSFRSQETQYF
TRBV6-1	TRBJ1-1	CASIRTGTPNTEAFF
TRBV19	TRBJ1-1	CASREGLRARVNTEAFF
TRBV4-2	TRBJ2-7	CASSPGTRVAYEQYF
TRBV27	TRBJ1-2	CASSPDSLYGYTF
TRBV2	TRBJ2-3	CASSGGINTDTQYF
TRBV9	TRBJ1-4	CASSPSGSVVEKLFF
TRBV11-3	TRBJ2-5	CASSLKTDVTQYF
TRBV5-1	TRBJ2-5	CASSLALAGGETQYF
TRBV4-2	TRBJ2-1	CASSQVSGREKRNEQFF
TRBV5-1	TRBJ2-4	CASRLAGDSNIQYF
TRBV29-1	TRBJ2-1	CSATRTSGTSYNEQFF
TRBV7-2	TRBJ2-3	CASSLAGLAGDTQYF
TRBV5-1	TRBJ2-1	CASSLDWRAAYNEQFF
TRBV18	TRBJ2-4	CASSHGRGPKNIQYF